This T cell receptor (beta chain) stems from a study of cytomegalovirus exposure and HLA in healthy donors. Primers: 60 Vbeta forward and 13 Jbeta reverse. Profiled with immunoSEQ multiplex PCR; TCRdb holds only in-frame clones, not every one. The sample lists approximately 140,000 clones; roughly four fifths were seen once. After removal of 5 bases from V and 8 bases from J, the junction contained 14 bases not matched to a gene. The CDR3 loop spans 15 amino acids. Germline lookup yields CDR1 MNHEY and CDR2 SVGAGI. The chain carries TRBV6-5 and TRBJ1-1; TRBD1 matches at 7 bases. Material for sequencing was PBMCs. The clonotype was recovered from a woman in her thirties or forties in good health and CMV-seronegative. CDR3 protein: CASSPGTVRPGEAFF. CDR3 in DNA: TGTGCCAGCAGTCCCGGGACAGTCCGTCCCGGCGAAGCTTTCTTT.